This T cell receptor (beta chain) was identified in a study of CD8+ T cells in alopecia areata. Study-level background: Each day, treated patients took oral tofacitinib twice, at 5 to 10 mg per dose.

The CDR3 is 15 amino acids. Germline CDR1 and CDR2: LNHDA and SQIVND (reference sequence). With V trimmed by 7 bases and J by 4 bases, 7 bases remained unmatched. Extracted from the samples, RNA was reverse transcribed into cDNA to serve as the sequencing template. This table comes from immunoSEQ multiplex PCR, and its TCRdb copy is limited to in-frame clones, with some not included. The sample has under 250,000 clones, 50% to 60% seen once. The sequence came from a human donor with alopecia areata. The chain links TRBV19 to TRBJ1-5, with 10 bases identical to TRBD1. The sequencing here drew on CD4+ T cells sorted from blood, taken at week 0. The CDR3 sequence is CASTSGTGANQPQHF. CDR3 in DNA: TGTGCCAGTACCTCCGGGACAGGGGCTAATCAGCCCCAGCATTTT. Using reference TRBV19 and TRBJ1-5 for the parts outside the CDR3, the full variable domain is DGGITQSPKYLFRKEGQNVTLSCEQNLNHDAMYWYRQDPGQGLRLIYYSQIVNDFQKGDIAEGYSVSREKKESFPLTVTSAQKNPTAFYLCASTSGTGANQPQHFGDGTRLSIL.